This paragraph reports one T cell receptor beta chain. Sequencing of TCR beta was undertaken in CD8+ and CD4+ T cells derived from blood. Relapsing-remitting disease, either stable or active, was present in the treatment-naive patients who were the multiple sclerosis controls. Germline values: CDR1 LGHDT, CDR2 YNNKEL (reference sequence). The CDR3 loop spans 16 amino acids. With 5 bases clipped from V and 5 bases from J, the junction kept 12 bases outside the gene matches. RNA amounts of about 0.5 to 1 ug underwent reverse transcription with random hexamers. The CDR3 of TCR beta was amplified by immunoSEQ multiplex PCR across 54 Vbeta and 13 Jbeta. TCRdb independently ran MiXCR on the immunoSEQ multiplex PCR reads; one entry per CDR3 protein. The sample has around 77,000 distinct CDR3 sequences; 96% are singletons. The data originate from a study of CD8 T cells in Susac syndrome.

The J gene is TRBJ2-5, the V gene TRBV3-1; 9 nucleotides line up with TRBD2. The receptor was derived from a human donor with multiple sclerosis. The sample comprised CD4+ T cells from PBMCs. The CDR3: CASSKTVPSGVETQYF. The CDR3 nucleotides read TGTGCCAGCAGCAAAACCGTCCCTAGCGGGGTCGAGACCCAGTACTTC.